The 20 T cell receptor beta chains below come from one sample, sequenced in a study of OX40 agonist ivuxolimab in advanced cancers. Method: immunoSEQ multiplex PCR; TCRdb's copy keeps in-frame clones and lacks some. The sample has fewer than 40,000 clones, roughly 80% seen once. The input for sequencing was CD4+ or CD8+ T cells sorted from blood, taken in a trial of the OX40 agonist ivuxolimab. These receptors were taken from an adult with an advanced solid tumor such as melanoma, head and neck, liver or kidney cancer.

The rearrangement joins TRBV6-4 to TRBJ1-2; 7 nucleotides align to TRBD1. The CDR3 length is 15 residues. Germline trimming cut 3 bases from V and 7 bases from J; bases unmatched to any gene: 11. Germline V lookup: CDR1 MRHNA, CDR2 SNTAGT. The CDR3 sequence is CASSEGGGAEPGYTF. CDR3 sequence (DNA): TGTGCCAGCAGTGAGGGAGGGGGCGCGGAACCTGGCTACACCTTC.

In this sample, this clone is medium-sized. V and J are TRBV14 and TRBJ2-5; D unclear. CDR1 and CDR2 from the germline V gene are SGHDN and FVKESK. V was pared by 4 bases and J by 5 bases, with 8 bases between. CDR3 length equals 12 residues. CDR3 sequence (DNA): TGTGCCAGCAGCCCCTTTAGCGAGACCCAGTACTTC. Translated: CASSPFSETQYF. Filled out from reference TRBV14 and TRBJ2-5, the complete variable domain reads EAGVTQFPSHSVIEKGQTVTLRCDPISGHDNLYWYRRVMGKEIKFLLHFVKESKQDESGMPNNRFLAERTGGTYSTLKVQPAELEDSGVYFCASSPFSETQYFGPGTRLLVL.

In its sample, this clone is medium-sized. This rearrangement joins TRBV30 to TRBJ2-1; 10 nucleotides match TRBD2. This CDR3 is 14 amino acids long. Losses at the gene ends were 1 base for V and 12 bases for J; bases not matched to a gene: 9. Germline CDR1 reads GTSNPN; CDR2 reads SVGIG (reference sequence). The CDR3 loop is CAWSGASGSLAQFF. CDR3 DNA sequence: TGTGCCTGGAGTGGGGCTAGCGGGAGCCTCGCGCAGTTCTTC.

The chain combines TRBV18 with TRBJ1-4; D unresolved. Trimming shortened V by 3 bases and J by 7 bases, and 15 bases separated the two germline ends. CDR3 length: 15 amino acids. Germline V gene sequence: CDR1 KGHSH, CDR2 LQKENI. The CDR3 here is CASSPPMSEGEKLFF. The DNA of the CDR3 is TGTGCCAGCTCACCCCCCATGAGCGAGGGTGAAAAACTGTTTTTT.

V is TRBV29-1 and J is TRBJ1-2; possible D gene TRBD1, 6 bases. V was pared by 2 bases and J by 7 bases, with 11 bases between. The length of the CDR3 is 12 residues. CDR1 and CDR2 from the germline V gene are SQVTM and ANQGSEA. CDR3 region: CSVELSGAGYTF. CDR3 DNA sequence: TGCAGCGTTGAACTTTCAGGGGCTGGCTACACCTTC.

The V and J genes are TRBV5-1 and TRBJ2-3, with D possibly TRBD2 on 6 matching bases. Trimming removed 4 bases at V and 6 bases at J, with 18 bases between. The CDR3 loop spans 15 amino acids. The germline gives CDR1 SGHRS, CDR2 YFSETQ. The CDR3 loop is CASSLTSRETDTQYF. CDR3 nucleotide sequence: TGCGCCAGCAGCCTGACTAGTCGGGAAACGGATACGCAGTATTTT.

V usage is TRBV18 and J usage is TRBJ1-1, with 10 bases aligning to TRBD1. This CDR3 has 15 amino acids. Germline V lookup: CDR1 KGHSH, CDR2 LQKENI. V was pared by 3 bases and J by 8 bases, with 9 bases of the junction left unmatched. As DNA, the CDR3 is TGTGCCAGCTCACCGGGACAGGGGCTTGTGGGCGAAGCTTTCTTT. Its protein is CASSPGQGLVGEAFF.

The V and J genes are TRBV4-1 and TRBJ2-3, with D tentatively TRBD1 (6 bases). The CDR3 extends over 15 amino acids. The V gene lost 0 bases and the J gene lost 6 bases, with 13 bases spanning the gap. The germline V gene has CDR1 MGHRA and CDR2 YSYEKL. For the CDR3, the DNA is TGCGCCAGCAGCCAAGAGGGGGCGTTCTGGGATACGCAGTATTTT. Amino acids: CASSQEGAFWDTQYF.

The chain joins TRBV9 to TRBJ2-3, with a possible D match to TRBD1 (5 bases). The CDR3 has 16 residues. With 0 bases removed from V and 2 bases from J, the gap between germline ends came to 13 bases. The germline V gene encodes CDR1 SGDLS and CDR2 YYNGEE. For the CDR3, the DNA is TGTGCCAGCAGCGTAGTGACATCAGGGCCCACAGATACGCAGTATTTT. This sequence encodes CASSVVTSGPTDTQYF.

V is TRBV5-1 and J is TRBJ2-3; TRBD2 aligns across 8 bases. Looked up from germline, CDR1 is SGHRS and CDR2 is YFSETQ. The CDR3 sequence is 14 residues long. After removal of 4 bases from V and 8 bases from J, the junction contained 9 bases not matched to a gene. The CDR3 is CASSPGGGSGTQYF. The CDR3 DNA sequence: TGCGCCAGCAGCCCGGGGGGGGGTAGTGGTACGCAGTATTTT.

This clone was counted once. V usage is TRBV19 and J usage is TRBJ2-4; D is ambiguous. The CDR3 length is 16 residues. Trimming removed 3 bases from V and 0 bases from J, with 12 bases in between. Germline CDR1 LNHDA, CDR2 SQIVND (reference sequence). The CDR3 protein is CASSMIVDLAKNIQYF. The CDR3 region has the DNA TGTGCCAGTAGTATGATAGTGGACCTAGCCAAAAACATTCAGTACTTC.

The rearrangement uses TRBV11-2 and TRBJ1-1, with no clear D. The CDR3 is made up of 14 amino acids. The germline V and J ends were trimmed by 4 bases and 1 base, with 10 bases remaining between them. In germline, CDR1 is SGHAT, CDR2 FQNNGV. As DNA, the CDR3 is TGTGCCAGCAGCTCAGTATTGGCGAACACTGAAGCTTTCTTT. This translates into CASSSVLANTEAFF.

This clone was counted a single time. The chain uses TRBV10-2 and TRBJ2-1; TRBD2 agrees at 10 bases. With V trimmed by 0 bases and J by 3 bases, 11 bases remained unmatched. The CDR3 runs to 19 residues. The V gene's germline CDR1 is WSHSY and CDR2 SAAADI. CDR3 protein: CASSESKGLAGAFYNEQFF. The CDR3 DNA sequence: TGCGCCAGCAGTGAGTCGAAGGGCCTAGCGGGAGCATTCTACAATGAGCAGTTCTTC.

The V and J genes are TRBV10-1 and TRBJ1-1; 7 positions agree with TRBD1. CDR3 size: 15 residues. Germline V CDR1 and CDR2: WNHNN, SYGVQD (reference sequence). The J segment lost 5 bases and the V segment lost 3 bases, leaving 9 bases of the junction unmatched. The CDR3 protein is CASSEKGARITEAFF. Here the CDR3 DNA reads TGCGCCAGCAGTGAAAAGGGGGCGCGGATTACTGAAGCTTTCTTT.

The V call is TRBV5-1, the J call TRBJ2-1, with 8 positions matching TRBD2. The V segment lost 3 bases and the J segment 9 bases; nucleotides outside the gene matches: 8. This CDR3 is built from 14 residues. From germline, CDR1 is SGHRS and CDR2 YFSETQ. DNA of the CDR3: TGCGCCAGCAGCTCCACCGGGACTAGTGGTGAGCAGTTCTTC. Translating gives CASSSTGTSGEQFF.

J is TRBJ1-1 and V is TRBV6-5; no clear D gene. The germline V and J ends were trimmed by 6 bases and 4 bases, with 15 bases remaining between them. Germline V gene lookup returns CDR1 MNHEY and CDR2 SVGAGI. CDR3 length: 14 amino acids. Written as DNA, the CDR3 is TGTGCCAGCAGCAATTCCGGGAACCCCACTGAAGCTTTCTTT. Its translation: CASSNSGNPTEAFF.

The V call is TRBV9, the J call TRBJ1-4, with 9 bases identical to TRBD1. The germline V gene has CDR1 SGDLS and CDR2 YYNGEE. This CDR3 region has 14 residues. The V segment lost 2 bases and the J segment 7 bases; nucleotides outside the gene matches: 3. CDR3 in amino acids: CASSVGTGTEKLFF. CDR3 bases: TGTGCCAGCAGCGTCGGGACAGGGACTGAAAAACTGTTTTTT.

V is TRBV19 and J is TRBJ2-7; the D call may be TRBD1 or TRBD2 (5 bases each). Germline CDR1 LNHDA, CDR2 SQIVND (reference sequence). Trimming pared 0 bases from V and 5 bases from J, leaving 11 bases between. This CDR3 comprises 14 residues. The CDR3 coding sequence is TGTGCCAGTAGTATAGACGGGGCGGAGGACGAGCAGTACTTC. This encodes CASSIDGAEDEQYF.

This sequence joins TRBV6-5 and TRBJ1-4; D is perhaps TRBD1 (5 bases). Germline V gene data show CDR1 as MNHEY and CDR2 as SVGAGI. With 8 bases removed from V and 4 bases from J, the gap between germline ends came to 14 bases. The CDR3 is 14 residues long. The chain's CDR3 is CASPFTGGNEKLFF. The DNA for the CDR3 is TGTGCCAGCCCCTTTACAGGAGGTAATGAAAAACTGTTTTTT.

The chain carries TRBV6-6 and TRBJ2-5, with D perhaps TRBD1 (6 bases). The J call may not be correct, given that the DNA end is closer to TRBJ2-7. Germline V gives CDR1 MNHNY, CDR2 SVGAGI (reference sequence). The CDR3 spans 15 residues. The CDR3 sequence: CASSTQGTPSYEQYF. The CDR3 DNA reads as TGTGCCAGCAGTACACAGGGTACCCCCAGCTACGAGCAGTACTTC.